The clone carrying this T cell receptor beta chain was observed a few times. As yet, its antigen is unknown. This sample was taken from a study of blood T cells in healthy people across ages. Study-level findings and limits: Investigators viewed diversity estimates from one million T cells as underestimates, the study reported. TCR beta diversity, measured per million T cells, fell in a roughly linear way with age.

Together with a sample-barcoded 5' primer, a J-beta primer mix was included in a second PCR lasting about 7 to 11 cycles. TCRdb redid the calling of the 5' RACE reads with MiXCR, one entry per CDR3 protein. The sample carries around 2 million distinct CDR3 sequences, roughly two fifths recorded once. Donors ranged from roughly 6 to 90 years old and were healthy Caucasians in Russia. Sample: blood. The sequence was collected from a human donor in good health.

As DNA, the CDR3 is TGCAGCGTAAGGACAGGGGGCGGCGAGCAGTTCTTC. It encodes CSVRTGGGEQFF. The chain combines TRBV29-1 with TRBJ2-1; 11 bases agree with TRBD1. The CDR3 spans 12 residues. The junction had 5 bases not matched to a gene; V was cut back by 6 bases and J by 10 bases. Germline V lookup: CDR1 SQVTM, CDR2 ANQGSEA.